This T cell receptor (beta chain) was captured by sequencing in a study of shared clonotypes between healthy human individuals. This table comes from immunoSEQ multiplex PCR, and its TCRdb copy is limited to in-frame clones, with some not included. Counted here are 760,000 or so clones, around 96% occurring once; the ten biggest clones make up about 0.21%. Only a few counts were recorded for this clone. Antigen unknown. Other DNA sequences in this specimen translate into the identical CDR3. Naivety among CD8 cells was defined by CD45RO negativity and positive CCR7 selection, thereby excluding terminally differentiated effector memory CD45RA+ cells. Adults of Caucasian background living in Nashville, Tennessee made up all donors. Points from the study as a whole: Against clonotypes common to all four donors, non-shared ones had lower generation probabilities. The sharing of 4.5% to 5.5% of naive CD4 clonotypes was seen across a handful of donors.

V was pared by 2 bases and J by 2 bases, with 4 bases of the junction left unmatched. Germline CDR1 reads MDHEN; CDR2 reads SYDVKM. The CDR3 has 15 residues. This clonotype was obtained from a man aged 25-40 years in good health. The chain has TRBV28 and TRBJ2-7; TRBD2 matches at 9 bases. Specimen: naive CD8+ T cells sorted from blood. CDR3 amino acids: CASSLGLAGTYEQYF. CDR3 DNA sequence: TGTGCCAGCAGTTTAGGTCTAGCGGGAACCTACGAGCAGTACTTC.